The T cell receptor (beta chain) described here comes from a study of shared clonotypes between healthy human individuals. The V gene lost 4 bases and the J gene lost 4 bases, with 22 bases spanning the gap. The CDR3 is made up of 16 amino acids. Germline CDR1 is SQVTM and CDR2 is ANQGSEA. Using immunoSEQ multiplex PCR, the repertoire was profiled, and TCRdb retains in-frame clones only, with some absent. This table holds around 990,000 clones, around three quarters found once. The clonotype originates from a man between 18 and 35 years old in good health. Some clones in this sample may be carry-over from other donors' samples. The chain carries TRBV29-1 and TRBJ1-2; D remains ambiguous. Sequenced: memory CD4+ T cells from PBMCs. Subset reported: CD45RA-negative fraction. The DNA for the CDR3 is TGCAGCGTTGTAGGAGGCAGAACTATTGGGAGCTATGGCTACACCTTC. Translation: CSVVGGRTIGSYGYTF.